This passage covers 20 T cell receptor beta chains from one sample sequenced in a study of cytomegalovirus exposure and HLA in healthy donors. The PCR contained 60 Vbeta and 13 Jbeta primers. Profiled with immunoSEQ multiplex PCR; TCRdb holds only in-frame clones, not every one. This table has around 97,000 clones, 55% to 80% appearing once. The specimen was PBMCs. Receptor source: a middle-aged man in good health and CMV-seronegative.

The chain combines TRBV19 with TRBJ1-2; 10 bases align to TRBD1. Germline V gene lookup returns CDR1 LNHDA and CDR2 SQIVND (reference sequence). CDR3 length: 13 residues. Unmatched junction bases numbered 7, after V lost 7 bases and J lost 8 bases. CDR3 sequence (DNA): TGTGCCAGTAACGCGGGGACAGGGGTCGGCTACACCTTC. It encodes CASNAGTGVGYTF.

The chain combines TRBV7-2 with TRBJ1-4, with 9 bases aligning to TRBD1. Unmatched junction bases numbered 8, after V lost 4 bases and J lost 8 bases. The CDR3 runs 15 residues. CDR1 and CDR2 (germline): SGHTA, FQGNSA. The CDR3 protein is CASSSRRTGDEKLFF. The CDR3 nucleotides are TGTGCCAGCAGCTCCAGAAGGACAGGGGACGAAAAACTGTTTTTT.

This clone was seen only once. The genes are TRBV7-9 and TRBJ2-5; 10 positions match TRBD1. J was trimmed by 5 bases and V by 8 bases; bases with no gene match: 8. This CDR3 comprises 14 residues. Germline values: CDR1 SEHNR, CDR2 FQNEAQ (reference sequence). The CDR3 protein is CASGGTGVGETQYF. CDR3 sequence (DNA): TGTGCCAGCGGGGGGACAGGGGTTGGGGAGACCCAGTACTTC.

This chain connects TRBV6-6 to TRBJ2-7; 8 bases match TRBD1. The germline V gene has CDR1 MNHNY and CDR2 SVGAGI (reference sequence). V lost 5 bases and J lost 3; bases outside the gene matches: 6. CDR3 length: 14 amino acids. The CDR3 here is CASSSFTGGYEQYF. CDR3 DNA: TGTGCCAGCAGTAGCTTTACAGGGGGCTACGAGCAGTACTTC.

The chain joins TRBV7-2 to TRBJ2-7; a possible D gene is TRBD1 (5 bases). With 3 bases removed from V and 0 bases from J, the gap between germline ends came to 12 bases. The CDR3 totals 15 residues. Per germline, CDR1 SGHTA and CDR2 FQGNSA. CDR3 amino acids: CASSFQGSHSYEQYF. CDR3 nucleotide sequence: TGTGCCAGCAGCTTTCAGGGTTCGCACTCCTACGAGCAGTACTTC.

The chain has TRBV9 and TRBJ2-3; D not resolved. CDR3 size: 19 residues. CDR1 is SGDLS, CDR2 YYNGEE, per germline. Between the trimmed V and J ends, which lost 0 bases and 2 bases, there was a span of 22 bases. CDR3 DNA sequence: TGTGCCAGCAGCGTAGATGGCAGGTTGTCTGGATATTACACAGATACGCAGTATTTT. It specifies CASSVDGRLSGYYTDTQYF.

This clone was counted only a few times. The chain couples TRBV5-1 to TRBJ1-1; D perhaps matches TRBD1 (5 bases). Trimming took 2 bases from V and 4 from J, leaving 12 bases between them. The CDR3 covers 14 residues. The V gene's germline CDR1 is SGHRS and CDR2 YFSETQ. CDR3 sequence reads: CASSFDPGGTEAFF. The CDR3 DNA reads TGCGCCAGCAGCTTTGACCCGGGGGGCACTGAAGCTTTCTTT.

The chain joins TRBV18 to TRBJ1-2; D is unclear. The CDR3 is 13 residues long. V lost 2 bases and J 4 bases, leaving 8 bases between the germline ends. The germline V gene encodes CDR1 KGHSH and CDR2 LQKENI. CDR3 sequence: CASSPEYVYGYTF. The CDR3 coding sequence is TGTGCCAGCTCACCAGAGTATGTCTATGGCTACACCTTC.

CDR3 amino acids: CASSGGTSGGGDTQYF. CDR3 nucleotides: TGCGCCAGCAGCGGTGGGACTAGCGGGGGAGGAGATACGCAGTATTTT. The J gene is TRBJ2-3, the V gene TRBV5-1; 14 bases fit TRBD2. CDR3 size: 16 residues. CDR1 and CDR2 from the germline V gene are SGHRS and YFSETQ. V lost 4 bases to trimming and J lost 5 bases; unmatched junction nucleotides: 6. The full variable domain, rest sourced from reference TRBV5-1 and TRBJ2-3, is KAGVTQTPRYLIKTRGQQVTLSCSPISGHRSVSWYQQTPGQGLQFLFEYFSETQRNKGNFPGRFSGRQFSNSRSEMNVSTLELGDSALYLCASSGGTSGGGDTQYFGPGTRLTVL.

The gene calls are TRBV2 and TRBJ1-1; a weak D match, TRBD1 (6 bases). The V gene's germline CDR1 is SNHLY and CDR2 FYNNEI. V lost 5 bases and J 1 base, leaving 8 bases between the germline ends. This CDR3 is 13 amino acids long. CDR3 amino acids: CASSLDRNTEAFF. CDR3 nucleotides: TGTGCCAGCAGTCTGGACAGGAACACTGAAGCTTTCTTT.

This chain uses TRBV5-1 with TRBJ2-7; 9 nucleotides line up with TRBD2. J lost 4 bases, V lost 4 bases, and 9 bases had no gene match. CDR3 size: 15 residues. CDR1 SGHRS and CDR2 YFSETQ come from the germline V gene. DNA for the CDR3: TGCGCCAGCAGCGCCTTAGCGGGGGAAGATTACGAGCAGTACTTC. Translated: CASSALAGEDYEQYF. Full variable domain (remainder filled in from reference TRBV5-1 and TRBJ2-7): KAGVTQTPRYLIKTRGQQVTLSCSPISGHRSVSWYQQTPGQGLQFLFEYFSETQRNKGNFPGRFSGRQFSNSRSEMNVSTLELGDSALYLCASSALAGEDYEQYFGPGTRLTVT.

The rearrangement links TRBV6-1 to TRBJ1-6, with 7 bases lining up with TRBD1. The CDR3 sequence is 14 residues long. The germline V gene has CDR1 MNHNS and CDR2 SASEGT. Trimming removed 7 bases from V and 10 bases from J; junction bases left unmatched: 10. This CDR3 reads CASNRDRTGSPLHF. CDR3 DNA: TGTGCCAGCAACCGGGACAGAACTGGGTCACCCCTCCACTTT.

The gene calls are TRBV10-1 and TRBJ2-5; 7 nucleotides match TRBD2. Germline V gene data show CDR1 as WNHNN and CDR2 as SYGVQD (reference sequence). With 9 bases clipped from V and 3 bases from J, the junction kept 10 bases outside the gene matches. This CDR3 is 14 amino acids long. In nucleotides, the CDR3 is TGCGCCAGGGGGAGTGGGGGGGGTGAAGAGACCCAGTACTTC. Translated: CARGSGGGEETQYF.

The genes are TRBV11-2 and TRBJ2-5; TRBD2 agrees at 8 bases. Trimming took 2 bases from V and 2 from J; bases not matched to a gene: 10. The germline V gene encodes CDR1 SGHAT and CDR2 FQNNGV. The CDR3 length is 17 residues. CDR3 region: CASSLNSGTRIQETQYF. CDR3 in DNA: TGTGCCAGCAGCTTAAATTCGGGGACTAGAATTCAAGAGACCCAGTACTTC.

The chain combines TRBV7-9 with TRBJ1-2; D is ambiguous. The length of the CDR3 is 13 residues. Trimming cost V 2 bases and J 3 bases, with 7 bases left between them. Germline V gives CDR1 SEHNR, CDR2 FQNEAQ (reference sequence). CDR3: CASSLPLDYGYTF. The CDR3 DNA is TGTGCCAGCAGCTTACCACTAGACTATGGCTACACCTTC.

Regarding this clone: Since the CDR3 does not end with the conserved phenylalanine or tryptophan, this likely comes from a read error. The chain uses TRBV6-5 and TRBJ1-6; D uncertain. CDR1 is MNHEY, CDR2 SVGAGI, per germline. This CDR3 comprises 16 residues. The V gene lost 0 bases and the J gene lost 8 bases, with 14 bases spanning the gap. In DNA form, the CDR3 reads TGTGCCAGCAGTTACTCAGTCGCGGACGGGGATTCACCCCTCCACGTT. It specifies CASSYSVADGDSPLHV.

The chain is built from TRBV2 and TRBJ2-5; 9 bases are a match to TRBD1. This CDR3 region has 13 residues. Germline V gene sequence: CDR1 SNHLY, CDR2 FYNNEI. The V segment lost 7 bases and the J segment 4 bases; nucleotides outside the gene matches: 4. DNA of the CDR3: TGTGCCAGCACGGGACAGGGAAGAGAGACCCAGTACTTC. It codes for CASTGQGRETQYF. Variable domain in full (rest from reference TRBV2 and TRBJ2-5): EPEVTQTPSHQVTQMGQEVILRCVPISNHLYFYWYRQILGQKVEFLVSFYNNEISEKSEIFDDQFSVERPDGSNFTLKIRSTKLEDSAMYFCASTGQGRETQYFGPGTRLLVL.

V is TRBV7-9 and J is TRBJ1-2, with a weak D call TRBD1 (5 bases). CDR3 length: 17 amino acids. Deletions cut 6 bases from V and 6 bases from J, with 26 bases between. The germline gives CDR1 SEHNR, CDR2 FQNEAQ (reference sequence). The CDR3 coding sequence is TGTGCCAGCAGAAACCTCGCGGGGCGAAGGGGCGTGGATGGCTACACCTTC. Protein product: CASRNLAGRRGVDGYTF. The entire variable domain, with the rest obtained from reference TRBV7-9 and TRBJ1-2, is as follows: DTGVSQNPRHKITKRGQNVTFRCDPISEHNRLYWYRQTLGQGPEFLTYFQNEAQLEKSRLLSDRFSAERPKGSFSTLEIQRTEQGDSAMYLCASRNLAGRRGVDGYTFGSGTRLTVV.

This clone occurred a few times. This chain links TRBV7-9 with TRBJ1-1; TRBD1 aligns across 10 bases. The CDR3 contains 14 residues. Germline lookup yields CDR1 SEHNR and CDR2 FQNEAQ (reference sequence). Trimming removed 6 bases from V and 4 bases from J; junction bases left unmatched: 5. The CDR3 sequence is CASRSGQGVTEAFF. The CDR3 DNA follows: TGTGCCAGCAGGTCCGGACAGGGGGTCACTGAAGCTTTCTTT.

This rearrangement joins TRBV6-5 to TRBJ1-5; D is unclear. Per the germline V gene, CDR1 is MNHEY and CDR2 is SVGAGI. The length of the CDR3 is 15 residues. The germline V and J ends were trimmed by 4 bases and 4 bases, with 14 bases remaining between them. The CDR3 DNA follows: TGTGCCAGCAGTTTGGGAGGGAATCGGAATCAGCCCCAGCATTTT. It encodes CASSLGGNRNQPQHF.